Following are 20 T cell receptor beta chains from one sample sequenced in a study of tumor and adjacent non-tumor tissue in lung cancer. No cell sorting was done before RNA was extracted from the tissue. The library came from three nested PCR rounds adapted from ARM-PCR protocols. One entry per CDR3 protein results from TCRdb running MiXCR on the multiplex PCR reads. The sample records approximately 76,000 distinct CDR3 sequences, less than 75% being singletons. Input material: lung tumor tissue. Receptor source: a woman aged 70-85 years with non-small cell lung cancer.

This clonotype was detected only a few times. A much larger clone differs from this one at a single base, so this may be a read error. The chain is built from TRBV12-3 or TRBV12-4 and TRBJ2-7; TRBD1 or TRBD2 may be the D gene (5 bases each). Trimming pared 8 bases from V and 3 bases from J, leaving 17 bases between. This CDR3 comprises 14 residues. CDR3 loop: CASGPRDGYYEQYF. In nucleotides, the CDR3 is TGTGCCAGCGGTCCCCGGGACGGCTACTACGAGCAGTACTTC.

With regard to this clonotype: As the CDR3 is not closed by the conserved phenylalanine or tryptophan, this likely results from a read error. The chain couples TRBV12-3 or TRBV12-4 to TRBJ2-7; D is uncertain. This CDR3 spans 13 amino acids. With 3 bases removed from V and 2 bases from J, the gap between germline ends came to 8 bases. For the CDR3, the DNA is TGTGCCAGCAGTTTCCCAGTAGCCTACGAGCAGTACCTC. The encoded protein is CASSFPVAYEQYL.

With respect to this clonotype: In this CDR3 the conserved last residue, phenylalanine or tryptophan, is missing, so a read error is likely. The rearrangement joins TRBV29-1 to TRBJ2-2, with 8 positions matching TRBD2. The junction had 13 bases not matched to a gene; V was cut back by 7 bases and J by 6 bases. This CDR3 region has 15 residues. Per germline, CDR1 SQVTM and CDR2 ANQGSEA. The CDR3: CSARRGGTHSGELFS. DNA of the CDR3: TGCAGCGCCCGTCGGGGGGGGACCCACTCCGGGGAGCTGTTTTCT.

Worth noting for this clonotype: A much larger clone differs from this one at a single base, so this may be a read error. The chain links TRBV11-2 to TRBJ2-1; D unclear. Germline V gives CDR1 SGHAT, CDR2 FQNNGV. This CDR3 is built from 13 residues. The CDR3 region is CANSPRPYNEQFF. The CDR3, as DNA: TGTGCCAACAGCCCTCGCCCCTACAATGAGCAGTTCTTC.

As regards this clonotype: Germline is not matched at one junction end, which may reflect a read error. V usage is TRBV12-5 and J usage is TRBJ2-5; possibly TRBD2 for D (6 bases). Germline V gene sequence: CDR1 LGHNT, CDR2 FRNRAP. This CDR3 contains 15 residues. CDR3 region: CASGFGVGPREIQYF. The CDR3 DNA reads as TGTGCTAGTGGTTTCGGGGTAGGGCCCCGGGAGATCCAGTACTTC.

In the case of this clonotype: The junction shows a germline mismatch at one end, possibly a read error. The chain has TRBV20-1 and TRBJ2-7; the match to TRBD2 covers 8 bases. The CDR3 has 17 residues. CDR1 and CDR2 from the germline V gene are DFQATT and SNEGSKA (reference sequence). The CDR3: CSATGLGRGSGNYKQYF. The CDR3 DNA sequence: TGTAGTGCTACGGGACTAGGGAGAGGCTCGGGGAATTACAAGCAGTACTTC.

The chain combines TRBV20-1 with TRBJ1-5, with 8 bases matching TRBD1. Germline lookup yields CDR1 DFQATT and CDR2 SNEGSKA (reference sequence). After removal of 2 bases from V and 3 bases from J, the junction contained 6 bases not matched to a gene. The CDR3 consists of 15 residues. CDR3 nucleotide sequence: TGCAGTGCTAGAAAGACAGGGGTGGACAATCAGCCCCAGCATTTT. This sequence encodes CSARKTGVDNQPQHF.

This clonotype has ten or more counts. J is TRBJ1-5 and V is TRBV6-1, with D possibly matching TRBD1 (6 bases). Germline CDR1 reads MNHNS; CDR2 reads SASEGT. V shed 7 bases and J shed 1 base, with 14 bases lying between them. CDR3 length equals 15 residues. The CDR3, as DNA: TGTGCCAGCATTCTACAGGGTTGGAGCAATCAGCCCCAGCATTTT. Encoded protein: CASILQGWSNQPQHF.

A word on this clonotype: One end of the junction varies from germline; a read error may be responsible. V gene TRBV6-5 combines with J gene TRBJ1-1; no reliable D call. Germline CDR1 reads MNHEY; CDR2 reads SVGAGI. The CDR3 is 14 residues long. CDR3 nucleotides: TGTGCCAGTAGTTACTCGACCTGGAACACTGAAGCTATCTTT. Translated, it gives CASSYSTWNTEAIF.

There are a few counts of this clonotype. A much more abundant neighbour one base away suggests this may be a read error. The DNA of the CDR3 is TGTGCCAGCAGCTTTAGGCGGACCGGGGGAGATACGCAGTATTTT. Translating gives CASSFRRTGGDTQYF. V is TRBV5-6 and J is TRBJ2-3; weak D call: TRBD2 (6 bases). The germline V and J ends were trimmed by 2 bases and 5 bases, with 15 bases remaining between them. The CDR3 extends over 15 amino acids. Germline CDR1 and CDR2: SGHDT and YYEEEE.

This clonotype was found a few times. The rearrangement uses TRBV12-3 or TRBV12-4 and TRBJ1-2; D not certain. V lost 10 bases, J lost 5 bases, and 26 bases lay in between. The CDR3 is 16 amino acids. For the CDR3, the DNA is TGTGCCAACAGCCCGGACGGGGTGGATTTAAGATATGGCTACACCTTC. This encodes CANSPDGVDLRYGYTF.

The V call is TRBV11-1, the J call TRBJ2-1, with 10 bases matching TRBD2. CDR1 SGHAT and CDR2 FQDESV come from the germline V gene (reference sequence). Trimming removed 1 base from V and 4 bases from J; junction bases left unmatched: 4. The CDR3 length is 16 residues. The CDR3 is CASSLEPAGGYNEQFF. CDR3 nucleotide sequence: TGTGCCAGCAGCTTAGAGCCAGCGGGAGGGTACAATGAGCAGTTCTTC.

This rearrangement joins TRBV5-5 to TRBJ1-4; weak D call: TRBD1 (5 bases). V dropped 5 bases and J dropped 2 bases, with 7 bases sitting between them. In germline, CDR1 is SGHKS, CDR2 YYEKEE (reference sequence). CDR3 size: 13 residues. The CDR3, as DNA: TGTGCCAGCAGAGGGGACACTAATGAAAAACTGTTTTTT. Translated, it gives CASRGDTNEKLFF.

Of note for this clonotype: The germline gene is not matched at one end of the junction; a read error may be the cause. The chain combines TRBV7-8 with TRBJ2-1, with 10 bases lining up with TRBD1. The CDR3 is 17 residues long. Germline lookup yields CDR1 SGHVS and CDR2 FQNEAQ. The CDR3 here is CAGSSNPGTGDYNEQFF. For the CDR3, the DNA is TGTGCCGGCAGCTCAAATCCCGGGACAGGGGACTACAATGAGCAATTCTTC.

Ten or more counts support this clonotype. The chain joins TRBV6-2 or TRBV6-3 to TRBJ2-7; TRBD2 aligns across 8 bases. J lost 1 base, V lost 7 bases, and 9 bases had no gene match. The CDR3 extends over 15 amino acids. Germline CDR1 is MNHEY and CDR2 is SVGEGT. The CDR3 sequence: CASMDSGTTSYEQYF. The CDR3, as DNA: TGTGCCAGCATGGATAGCGGGACTACTTCCTACGAGCAGTACTTC.

The rearrangement links TRBV6-6 to TRBJ2-7; no clear D. This CDR3 has 17 residues. CDR1 and CDR2 from the germline V gene are MNHNY and SVGAGI (reference sequence). Trimming cost V 7 bases and J 8 bases, with 30 bases left between them. CDR3 sequence (DNA): TGTGCCAGCATTGACAAAAGCGCTGGGATAACGATTTACAAGCAGTACTTC. Protein: CASIDKSAGITIYKQYF.

Of note for this clonotype: At one of its ends the junction is not consistent with the germline gene, which may arise from a read error. V and J are TRBV28 and TRBJ2-7, with 7 bases aligning to TRBD1. Germline lookup yields CDR1 MDHEN and CDR2 SYDVKM. This CDR3 is 16 amino acids long. The CDR3 protein is CASSSGQTWARYEQYF. CDR3 bases: TGTGCTAGCAGTTCGGGACAGACCTGGGCTCGCTACGAGCAGTACTTC. Supplemented by reference TRBV28 and TRBJ2-7, the full variable domain reads DVKVTQSSRYLVKRTGEKVFLECVQDMDHENMFWYRQDPGLGLRLIYFSYDVKMKEKGDIPEGYSVSREKKERFSLILESASTNQTSMYLCASSSGQTWARYEQYFGPGTRLTVT.

Regarding this clonotype: A much more abundant neighbour one base away suggests this may be a read error. The chain is built from TRBV28 and TRBJ2-3; D uncertain. CDR1 is MDHEN, CDR2 SYDVKM, per germline. The CDR3 runs 14 residues. Trimming removed 6 bases from V and 4 bases from J, with 14 bases in between. Written as DNA, the CDR3 is TGTGCCAGCAGCTCACACCTAATCCCAGATACGCAGTATTTT. Protein product: CASSSHLIPDTQYF.

Comments on this clonotype: A single base separates this from a much larger clone, so it may be a read error. The chain combines TRBV5-1 with TRBJ2-1, with D tentatively TRBD2 (6 bases). The CDR3 covers 15 residues. Germline assignment: CDR1 SGHRS and CDR2 YFSETQ. The V gene lost 4 bases and the J gene lost 6 bases, with 17 bases spanning the gap. In DNA, the CDR3 is TGCGCCAGCAGCGGGGTAGCGGAAGCCCCCAATGAGCAGTTCTTC. It yields the protein CASSGVAEAPNEQFF.

With respect to this clonotype: A much larger clone lies one base from this, so it may be a read error. V gene TRBV7-8 combines with J gene TRBJ2-3; 12 positions match TRBD2. This CDR3 has 16 amino acids. Germline V CDR1 and CDR2: SGHVS, FQNEAQ. The CDR3 region has the DNA TGTGTCAGCAGCTTCCAGACTAGCGGGAGTACAGATACGCAGTATTTT. Protein product: CVSSFQTSGSTDTQYF.